This is a list of T cell receptor beta chains from one sample in a study of blood T cell repertoires in COVID-19. Only in-frame clones appear in the TCRdb table, and some are missing; sequencing was by immunoSEQ multiplex PCR. The repertoire holds about 73,000 clones, over 60% seen once, with about 2.1% in the top ten. The sample comprised peripheral blood. The receptors were sampled from a man aged 70-80 years with COVID-19, enrolled during active disease. Each CDR3 is given with its conserved first and last residue. The D gene is left open where the match is weak. Clone size is shown for a subset of rows, as once, few, many or a class of expanded clone.

NA	TRBD2	TRBV5-1	TRBJ2-1	CASSLGPGLAREQFF	TGCGCCAGCAGCTTGGGGCCGGGACTAGCCAGGGAGCAGTTCTTC
NA	NA	TRBV2	TRBJ2-7	CASSEEAPRVGYEQYF	TGTGCCAGCAGTGAAGAAGCGCCCAGGGTGGGCTACGAGCAGTACTTC
NA	NA	TRBV9	TRBJ2-3	CASSVEGGRIPDTQYF	TGTGCCAGCAGCGTAGAGGGGGGGCGAATTCCAGATACGCAGTATTTT
NA	TRBD1	TRBV11-2	TRBJ2-7	CASSVDRGYAGKGEQYF	TGTGCCAGCAGCGTGGACAGGGGGTATGCGGGGAAGGGCGAGCAGTACTTC
NA	NA	TRBV5-6	TRBJ1-1	CASSLVMNTEAFF	TGTGCCAGCAGCTTGGTTATGAACACTGAAGCTTTCTTT
NA	TRBD2	TRBV10-2	TRBJ2-3	CASSGLGLVTDTQYF	TGCGCCAGCAGTGGGCTGGGACTAGTCACAGATACGCAGTATTTT
NA	TRBD1	TRBV27	TRBJ1-1	CASKVKGAVNTEAFF	TGTGCCAGCAAAGTAAAGGGGGCTGTGAACACTGAAGCTTTCTTT
NA	NA	TRBV15	TRBJ2-3	CATSRGLSRSEDTQYF	TGTGCCACCAGCAGAGGACTTAGTCGGAGTGAGGATACGCAGTATTTT
few	TRBD1	TRBV10-3	TRBJ1-3	CAISGTGRSGNTIYF	TGTGCCATCAGTGGGACAGGAAGGTCTGGAAACACCATATATTTT
NA	TRBD2	TRBV28	TRBJ2-2	CASTPTSGATGELFF	TGTGCCAGCACCCCGACTAGCGGGGCCACCGGGGAGCTGTTTTTT
NA	NA	TRBV6-1	TRBJ1-2	CASSEHSYGYTF	TGTGCCAGCAGTGAACACAGCTATGGCTACACCTTC
NA	NA	TRBV12-3/TRBV12-4	TRBJ1-2	CASSLQGNYGYTF	TGTGCCAGCAGTTTGCAGGGGAACTATGGCTACACCTTC
NA	TRBD1	TRBV11-2	TRBJ1-3	CASSWDRRNTIYF	TGTGCCAGCAGCTGGGACAGGCGAAACACCATATATTTT
NA	NA	TRBV5-6	TRBJ1-6	CASGLEANSPLHF	TGTGCCAGCGGCCTAGAAGCCAATTCACCCCTCCACTTT
NA	TRBD1	TRBV5-1	TRBJ2-1	CASSSTGTGVNEQFF	TGCGCCAGCAGCTCCACCGGGACAGGGGTCAATGAGCAGTTCTTC
NA	TRBD2	TRBV5-6	TRBJ2-2	CASSWRLADNTGELFF	TGTGCCAGCAGCTGGCGACTAGCGGACAACACCGGGGAGCTGTTTTTT
NA	NA	TRBV4-3	TRBJ2-5	CASSQGRVETQYF	TGCGCCAGCAGCCAAGGACGGGTCGAGACCCAGTACTTC
NA	NA	TRBV2	TRBJ1-4	CASSNYPGYTTNEKLFF	TGTGCCAGCAGTAACTACCCCGGGTACACAACTAATGAAAAACTGTTTTTT
NA	NA	TRBV10-3	TRBJ2-1	CAIKLESMFIYNEQFF	TGTGCCATTAAATTAGAGTCCATGTTTATCTACAATGAGCAGTTCTTC
NA	TRBD1	TRBV29-1	TRBJ1-2	CSVGPRQGMDYGYTF	TGCAGCGTTGGCCCAAGACAGGGGATGGACTATGGCTACACCTTC
NA	NA	TRBV10-3	TRBJ1-1	CAISDPSRGRVAFF	TGTGCCATCAGTGACCCGAGTAGGGGTCGGGTAGCTTTCTTT
NA	NA	TRBV10-3	TRBJ1-6	CAISGDRRPGGNSPLHF	TGTGCCATCAGCGGGGACCGGAGACCCGGGGGTAATTCACCCCTCCACTTT
once	TRBD1	TRBV9	TRBJ2-7	CASSVDGTGSREQYF	TGTGCCAGCAGCGTAGATGGGACAGGATCCCGGGAGCAGTACTTC
NA	NA	TRBV15	TRBJ1-5	CATSIDRQYNQPQHF	TGTGCCACCAGCATAGATAGACAGTACAATCAGCCCCAGCATTTT
NA	TRBD1	TRBV6-5	TRBJ1-2	CASSRPGQGYGYTF	TGTGCCAGCAGTCGACCGGGACAGGGCTATGGCTACACCTTC
NA	TRBD1	TRBV29-1	TRBJ1-3	CSARQGASGNTIYF	TGCAGCGCTCGACAGGGGGCATCTGGAAACACCATATATTTT
many	TRBD1	TRBV7-8	TRBJ1-2	CASSFRDSYYGYTF	TGTGCCAGCAGCTTTAGGGACAGCTACTATGGCTACACCTTC
NA	NA	TRBV2	TRBJ1-1	CASSEGQGTNTEAFF	TGTGCCAGCAGTGAGGGTCAGGGAACGAACACTGAAGCTTTCTTT
NA	NA	TRBV7-2	TRBJ1-2	CASSLAETGSGYTF	TGTGCCAGCAGCTTAGCGGAGACGGGATCTGGCTACACCTTC
few	NA	TRBV28	TRBJ2-7	CASSLTGISYEQYF	TGTGCCAGCAGTTTAACAGGAATATCCTACGAGCAGTACTTC
NA	NA	TRBV4-1	TRBJ1-4	CASSLGRREGNEKLFF	TGCGCCAGCAGCCTAGGACGACGGGAGGGTAATGAAAAACTGTTTTTT
many	NA	TRBV4-1	TRBJ1-5	CASSQGHQDQPQHF	TGCGCCAGCAGCCAAGGACACCAAGATCAGCCCCAGCATTTT
NA	TRBD1	TRBV28	TRBJ1-4	CASRGQGGTNEKLFF	TGTGCCAGCAGAGGGCAGGGGGGTACTAATGAAAAACTGTTTTTT
NA	NA	TRBV28	TRBJ2-7	CASSSSAYEQYF	TGTGCCAGCAGTTCCTCGGCCTACGAGCAGTACTTC
NA	NA	TRBV5-4	TRBJ2-1	CASSSSLAGYNEQFF	TGTGCCAGCAGCTCCTCATTGGCGGGATACAATGAGCAGTTCTTC
NA	TRBD1	TRBV7-2	TRBJ1-2	CASSPRTGQGAYYGYTF	TGTGCCAGCAGCCCAAGGACGGGACAGGGGGCTTACTATGGCTACACCTTC
NA	TRBD1	TRBV7-6	TRBJ2-2	CASSLGTGVPGELFF	TGTGCCAGCAGCTTGGGGACAGGGGTCCCCGGGGAGCTGTTTTTT
NA	NA	TRBV28	TRBJ1-2	CASTRDTNYGYTF	TGTGCCAGCACCCGGGACACTAACTATGGCTACACCTTC
large	TRBD2	TRBV10-3	TRBJ2-1	CAISEKVRIPGTSVPNEQFF	TGTGCCATCAGTGAGAAAGTTCGTATCCCCGGGACTAGCGTACCCAATGAGCAGTTCTTC
NA	TRBD1	TRBV19	TRBJ1-5	CASSLRQGSGAQPQHF	TGTGCCAGTAGTCTCCGACAGGGGTCAGGTGCTCAGCCCCAGCATTTT
NA	TRBD2	TRBV11-3	TRBJ2-2	CASSQAGVPGELFF	TGTGCCAGCAGCCAAGCGGGAGTCCCCGGGGAGCTGTTTTTT